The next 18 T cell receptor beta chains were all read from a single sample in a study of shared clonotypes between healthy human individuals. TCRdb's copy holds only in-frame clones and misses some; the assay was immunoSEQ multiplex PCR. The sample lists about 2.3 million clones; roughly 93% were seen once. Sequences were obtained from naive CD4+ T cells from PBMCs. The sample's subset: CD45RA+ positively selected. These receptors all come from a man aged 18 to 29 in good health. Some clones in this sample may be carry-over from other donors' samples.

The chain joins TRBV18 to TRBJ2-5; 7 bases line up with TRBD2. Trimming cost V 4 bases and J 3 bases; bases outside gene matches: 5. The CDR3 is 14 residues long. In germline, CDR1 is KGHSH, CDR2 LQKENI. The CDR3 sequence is CASSLQSGEETQYF. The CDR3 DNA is TGTGCCAGCTCACTTCAAAGCGGGGAAGAGACCCAGTACTTC.

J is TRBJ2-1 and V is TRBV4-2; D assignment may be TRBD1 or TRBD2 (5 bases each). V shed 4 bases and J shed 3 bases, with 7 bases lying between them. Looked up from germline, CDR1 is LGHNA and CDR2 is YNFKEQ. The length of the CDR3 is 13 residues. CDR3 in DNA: TGTGCCAGCAGCCCGGGACGCTACAATGAGCAGTTCTTC. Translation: CASSPGRYNEQFF.

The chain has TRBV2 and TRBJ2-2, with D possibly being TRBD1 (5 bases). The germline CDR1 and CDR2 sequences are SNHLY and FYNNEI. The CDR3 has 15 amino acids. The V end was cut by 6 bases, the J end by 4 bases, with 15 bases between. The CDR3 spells CASSPPGHITGELFF. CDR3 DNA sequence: TGTGCCAGCAGCCCCCCAGGACACATCACCGGGGAGCTGTTTTTT.

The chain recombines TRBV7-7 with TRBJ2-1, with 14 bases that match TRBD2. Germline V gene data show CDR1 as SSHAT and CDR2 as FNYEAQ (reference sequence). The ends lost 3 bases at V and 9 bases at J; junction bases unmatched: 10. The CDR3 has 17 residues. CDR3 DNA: TGTGCCAGCAGCTTCGAACCGGGACTAGCGGGAGTGGGTGAGCAGTTCTTC. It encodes CASSFEPGLAGVGEQFF. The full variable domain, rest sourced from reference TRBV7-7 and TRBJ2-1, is GAGVSQSPRYKVTKRGQDVTLRCDPISSHATLYWYQQALGQGPEFLTYFNYEAQPDKSGLPSDRFSAERPEGSISTLTIQRTEQRDSAMYRCASSFEPGLAGVGEQFFGPGTRLTVL.

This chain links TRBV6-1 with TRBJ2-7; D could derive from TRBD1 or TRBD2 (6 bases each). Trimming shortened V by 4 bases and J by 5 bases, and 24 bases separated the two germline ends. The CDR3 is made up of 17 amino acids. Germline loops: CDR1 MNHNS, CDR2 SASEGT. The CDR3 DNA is TGTGCCAGCAGTGGACAGGATCAAAACGAGGAGGGTGACGAGCAGTACTTC. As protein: CASSGQDQNEEGDEQYF.

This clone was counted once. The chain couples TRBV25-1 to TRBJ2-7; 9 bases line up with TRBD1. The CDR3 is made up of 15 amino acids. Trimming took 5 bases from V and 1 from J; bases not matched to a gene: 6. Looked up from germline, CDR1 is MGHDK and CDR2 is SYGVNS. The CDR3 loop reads CASSSTGTGSYEQYF. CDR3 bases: TGTGCCAGCAGTTCAACCGGGACAGGGTCCTACGAGCAGTACTTC.

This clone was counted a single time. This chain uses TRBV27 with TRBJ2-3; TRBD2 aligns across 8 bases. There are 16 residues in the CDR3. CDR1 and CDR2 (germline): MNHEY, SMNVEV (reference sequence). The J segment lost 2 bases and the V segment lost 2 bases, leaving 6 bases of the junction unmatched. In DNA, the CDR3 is TGTGCCAGCAGTTTAGGTCGGCGGGAGGTCACAGATACGCAGTATTTT. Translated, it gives CASSLGRREVTDTQYF.

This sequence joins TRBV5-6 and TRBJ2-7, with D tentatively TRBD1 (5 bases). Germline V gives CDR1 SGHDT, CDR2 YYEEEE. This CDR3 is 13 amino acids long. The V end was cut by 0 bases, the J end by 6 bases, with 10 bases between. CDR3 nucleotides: TGTGCCAGCAGCTTGGGGCAAAGGGGCGAGCAGTACTTC. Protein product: CASSLGQRGEQYF.

The CDR3 DNA follows: TGTGCCAGCAGTTTTGGAAGGGGGAGTCAGCCCCAGCATTTT. Translated: CASSFGRGSQPQHF. The chain couples TRBV27 to TRBJ1-5; weak D call: TRBD1 (6 bases). V shed 3 bases and J shed 6 bases, with 12 bases lying between them. This CDR3 spans 14 amino acids. Germline V gene sequence: CDR1 MNHEY, CDR2 SMNVEV (reference sequence).

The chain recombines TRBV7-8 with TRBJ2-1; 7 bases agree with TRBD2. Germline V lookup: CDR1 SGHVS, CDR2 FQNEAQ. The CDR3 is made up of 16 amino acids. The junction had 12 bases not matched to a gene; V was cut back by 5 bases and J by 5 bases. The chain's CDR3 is CASSPGPFAGDNEQFF. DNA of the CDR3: TGTGCCAGCAGCCCAGGCCCCTTTGCGGGGGACAATGAGCAGTTCTTC.

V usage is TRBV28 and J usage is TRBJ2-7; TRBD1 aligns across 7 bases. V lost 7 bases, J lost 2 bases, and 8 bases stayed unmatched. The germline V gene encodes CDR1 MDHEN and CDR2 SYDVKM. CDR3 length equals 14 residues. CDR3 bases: TGTGCCAGCACTACAGGGGCTCAAACCTACGAGCAGTACTTC. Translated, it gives CASTTGAQTYEQYF.

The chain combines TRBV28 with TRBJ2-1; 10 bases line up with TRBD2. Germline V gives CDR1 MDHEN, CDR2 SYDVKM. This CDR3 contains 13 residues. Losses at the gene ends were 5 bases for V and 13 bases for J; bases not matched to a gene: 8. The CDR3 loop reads CASSNLAGAVQFF. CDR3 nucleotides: TGTGCCAGCAGTAACCTAGCGGGAGCTGTACAGTTCTTC.

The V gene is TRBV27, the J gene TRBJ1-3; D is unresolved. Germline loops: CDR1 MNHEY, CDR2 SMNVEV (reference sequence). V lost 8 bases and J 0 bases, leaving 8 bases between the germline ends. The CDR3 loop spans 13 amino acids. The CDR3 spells CASRPDSGNTIYF. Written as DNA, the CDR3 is TGTGCCAGCCGACCGGACTCTGGAAACACCATATATTTT.

The CDR3 loop is CASSQGDRAVEKLFF. Here the CDR3 DNA reads TGCGCCAGCAGCCAAGGGGACAGGGCCGTTGAAAAACTGTTTTTT. The J gene is TRBJ1-4, the V gene TRBV4-1, with 9 bases matching TRBD1. The germline V gene encodes CDR1 MGHRA and CDR2 YSYEKL. V shed 1 base, J shed 7 bases, and the junction held 4 bases outside the gene matches. There are 15 residues in the CDR3.

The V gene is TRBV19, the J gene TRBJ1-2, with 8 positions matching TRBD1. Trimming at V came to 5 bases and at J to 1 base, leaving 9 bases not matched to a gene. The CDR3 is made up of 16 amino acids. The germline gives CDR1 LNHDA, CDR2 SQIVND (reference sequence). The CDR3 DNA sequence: TGTGCCAGTAGTGTTGGGGGACAGGCCGTTAACTATGGCTACACCTTC. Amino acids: CASSVGGQAVNYGYTF.

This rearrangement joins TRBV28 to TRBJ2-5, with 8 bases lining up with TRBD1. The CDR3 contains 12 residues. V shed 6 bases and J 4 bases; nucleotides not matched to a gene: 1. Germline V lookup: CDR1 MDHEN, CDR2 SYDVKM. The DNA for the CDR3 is TGTGCCAGCAGCGGACAGGGAGAGACCCAGTACTTC. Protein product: CASSGQGETQYF.

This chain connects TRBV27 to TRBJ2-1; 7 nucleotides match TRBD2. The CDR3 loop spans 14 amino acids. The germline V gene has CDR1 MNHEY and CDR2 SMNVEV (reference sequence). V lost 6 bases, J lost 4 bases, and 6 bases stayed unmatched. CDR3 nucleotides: TGTGCCAGCAGCCCGTCCGGGAGGTACAATGAGCAGTTCTTC. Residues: CASSPSGRYNEQFF.

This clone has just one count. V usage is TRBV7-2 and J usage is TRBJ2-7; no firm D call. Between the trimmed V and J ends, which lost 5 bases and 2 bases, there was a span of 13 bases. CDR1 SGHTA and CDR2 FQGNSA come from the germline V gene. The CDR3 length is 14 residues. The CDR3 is CASSTGRVAYEQYF. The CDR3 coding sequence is TGTGCCAGCAGCACCGGCCGCGTGGCCTACGAGCAGTACTTC.